The sequence of this T cell receptor (beta chain) was determined in a study of Ad26.COV2.S vaccination and SARS-CoV-2 variants. Study observations and caveats: Vaccinees and placebo recipients showed similar non-spike TCR breadth.

Assay used: immunoSEQ multiplex PCR; TCRdb lists only in-frame clones, some missing. Seen here are around 94,000 clones, roughly 80% observed once, and the top ten hold roughly 17%. In the case of this clone: Antigen: not known.

The CDR3 contains 14 residues. Per germline, CDR1 MDHEN and CDR2 SYDVKM. V lost 5 bases and J lost 4, with 14 bases in between. The chain carries TRBV28 and TRBJ2-5; D may be TRBD2 (6 bases). The sequenced sample was peripheral blood, obtained after recovery from COVID-19. The TCR originated in a human donor who had recovered from COVID-19. CDR3 coding DNA: TGTGCCAGCAGTCCGCCCGGGGGAAGAGAGACCCAGTACTTC. Its protein is CASSPPGGRETQYF.